This T cell receptor (beta chain) was sequenced for a study of shared clonotypes between healthy human individuals (dated by TCRdb to 2020 to 2021). Regarding the study in general: A couple of women and a few men aged 18 to 49 years were included in the cohort. To increase sequencing depth and limit assay-specific biases, TCR repertoire library preparation and sequencing were carried out by different laboratories using diverse techniques. Leukapheresis yielded between about 0.9 and 9.5 billion PBMCs per donor. For each donor, three plates each were used for CD4 naive and CD4 memory, two plates were used for CD8 naive, and one plate was used for CD8 memory. The study deeply sequenced blood TCR repertoires of five healthy adults to estimate repertoire size and the extent of clonotype sharing between individuals.

The donors were healthy, HIV-negative adults with no recently reported acute infections or vaccinations. Every donor was a Caucasian adult living in Nashville, Tennessee, USA. CD4+ T cells were enriched by magnetic negative selection, after which naive cells were positively selected on CD45RA and the negative fraction was taken as the memory subset. Blood was collected by leukapheresis, and PBMCs were isolated by Ficoll-Histopaque density gradient centrifugation and then cryopreserved in liquid nitrogen vapor phase. Analytical flow cytometry was used to check the purity and quantity of every magnetically sorted T cell population. Each sorted fraction had its genomic DNA isolated and then quantified by UV absorbance on a Nanodrop 2000c. CDR1 and CDR2, looked up from the germline V gene, are SQVTM and ANQGSEA. V sheds 4 bases and J sheds 3 bases, leaving 13 bases between their ends. The CDR3 holds 13 amino acids from the cysteine to the phenylalanine. Only the CDR3 part of the read is kept: 39 bases, read in frame from the first base.

The full study reports these points: Across a handful of donors, about 4.5% of naive CD4, approximately 3.5% of naive CD8, about 2.3% of memory CD4, and around 0.4% of memory CD8 clonotypes were shared. Pairwise subsampling led to the expectation that sequencing depth would affect the degree of clonotype sharing among donors. Compared with non-shared clonotypes, clonotypes shared by all four sorted-subset donors had higher generation probabilities. Sampling was restricted to blood, and TCR repertoires in tissues likely differ from the TCR repertoires found in blood. Estimated clonotype richness was generally larger for naive than for memory subsets. Rarefaction of sorted-subset datasets indicated incomplete sequencing despite the large sequencing depth. Because the study included a small number of donors, the genetic and exposure-history diversity represented was limited.

On this clone: Its binding antigen is unknown. Base qualities are not provided; no much larger clone lies one nucleotide away.

Using the deep immunoSEQ assay, TCR CDR3 regions were amplified from genomic DNA by multiplex PCR. Extracted genomic DNA from each cell subset was spread evenly across all wells of several immunoSEQ 96-well plates, with each plate serving as a replicate. Each replicate PCR for sorted subsets received about 0.2 ug genomic DNA, equal to roughly 33,000 T cell genomes. Purified libraries were quantified with a Qubit 3.0 fluorometer, sized on a Bioanalyzer 2100, and re-quantified with the KAPA Library Quantification kit. Every immunoSEQ 96-well plate was sequenced on a dedicated single-read 150-cycle Illumina NextSeq 550 flow cell. On the study's bioinformatics: Because the immunoSEQ output included only junctional sequences and no quality scores, the filtering could not be the same as the filtering used for full-length reads. To assign V/J genes and CDR3, sequences were annotated using PyIR, a Python wrapper for IgBLAST v1.9, with IMGT germline references. Reads were removed for weak V/J assignments (E-value above 1e-6), missing CDR3, stop codons, out-of-frame junctions, or ambiguous translated residues. A V3J clonotype was defined by an identical inferred V gene, J gene, and CDR3 amino acid sequence. The percentage overlap between two repertoires was calculated by dividing the number of shared unique clonotypes by the size of the smaller repertoire. Richness of each repertoire was evaluated using RTK rarefaction, the Chao1 estimator, and Recon v2.1 estimates of unobserved clonotypes. Generation probabilities were computed with OLGA for all TCRbeta clonotypes obtained by the gDNA method from a handful of donors. Sourced from immuneACCESS, this table was stored by TCRdb with only in-frame sequences that have V and J called. A share of the clones is absent; for the studies checked, an unresolved V gene accounts for under half, and the remainder has no known explanation. From that table come the V and J calls and clone size; the DNA was used to work out D and trimming. The sample table records roughly 1 million clones; about four fifths of these occur just once. The leading ten clones occupy about 0.52% of the sample.

The chain is encoded by TRBV29-1 joined to TRBJ2-7; the D gene identity is not certain. The material sequenced was memory CD4+ T cells from PBMCs. The label giving this sample's cell subset or site can be read as: CD45RA-negative fraction. This sequence was found in a man aged 18 to 29 in good health. Some clones in this sample may be carry-over from other donors' samples. The DNA sequence is as follows: TGCAGCGTTGGTTCGGAAACGAGCTACGAGCAGTACTTC. This sequence encodes CSVGSETSYEQYF.